A few counts support the clone carrying this T cell receptor (beta chain). Germline CDR1 reads LGHDT; CDR2 reads YNNKEL (reference sequence). V was clipped by 4 bases and J by 6 bases, with 7 bases between them. This CDR3 contains 12 residues. This specimen comes from a study of Ad26.COV2.S vaccination and SARS-CoV-2 variants. TCRdb keeps only in-frame clones here, not all; method: immunoSEQ multiplex PCR. The sample includes approximately 350,000 clones, around 87% seen only once; the top ten take 3.4%. Treatment reported: roughly 20 received Ad26.COV2.S at low or high dose, single or two shots; a few received placebo; per-sample allocation not given. All samples were drawn on day 63, counting from the first vaccine or placebo injection.

The clonotype originates from a person aged 18-65 years who received the Ad26.COV2.S COVID-19 vaccine or a placebo. The chain couples TRBV3-1 (or the pseudogene TRBV3-2) to TRBJ1-3, with D uncertain. The specimen comprised peripheral blood, sampled in a trial of Ad26.COV2.S vaccine versus placebo. CDR3 region: CASSPGQNTIYF. CDR3 nucleotides: TGTGCCAGCAGCCCGGGTCAAAACACCATATATTTT.